Below, one T cell receptor (beta chain) is given with its context. Its antigen is not identified. The data stem from a study of shared clonotypes between healthy human individuals. Findings and caveats of the study: Generation probabilities were higher for clonotypes shared across all four sorted-subset donors than for unshared ones.

Naive CD8 isolation took CD45RO-negative cells positively selected for CCR7 and excluded terminally differentiated effector memory CD45RA+ cells. Trimming cost V 4 bases and J 5 bases, with 21 bases left between them. CDR3 size: 16 residues. Sequenced by immunoSEQ multiplex PCR; TCRdb stores in-frame clones only, minus some. Here the sample spans roughly 2.1 million clones, 90% to 95% being singletons. Material for sequencing was naive CD8+ T cells from PBMCs. This chain uses TRBV5-3 with TRBJ1-1, with D maybe TRBD1 (6 bases). TRBV5-3 is an ORF, with its function uncertain. This receptor was obtained from a man between 18 and 35 years old in good health. Some clones in this sample may be carry-over from other donors' samples. CDR3 DNA: TGTGCCAGAAGCACGGGGACACAACCGAAAGGGACTGAAGCTTTCTTT. This codes for CARSTGTQPKGTEAFF.